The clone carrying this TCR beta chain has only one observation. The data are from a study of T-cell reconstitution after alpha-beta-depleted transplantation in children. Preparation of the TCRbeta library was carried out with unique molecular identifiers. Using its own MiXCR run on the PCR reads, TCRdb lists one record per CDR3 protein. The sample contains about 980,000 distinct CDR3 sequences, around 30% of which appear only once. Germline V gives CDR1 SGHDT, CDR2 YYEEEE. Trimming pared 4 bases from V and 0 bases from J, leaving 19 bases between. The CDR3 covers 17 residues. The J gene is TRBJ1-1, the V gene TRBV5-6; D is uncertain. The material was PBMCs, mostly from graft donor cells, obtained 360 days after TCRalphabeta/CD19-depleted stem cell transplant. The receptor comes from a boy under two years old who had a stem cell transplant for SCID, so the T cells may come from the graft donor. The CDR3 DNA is TGTGCCAGCAGCCCCCCTGACTCCCTGGCGGTGAACACTGAAGCTTTCTTT. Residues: CASSPPDSLAVNTEAFF.